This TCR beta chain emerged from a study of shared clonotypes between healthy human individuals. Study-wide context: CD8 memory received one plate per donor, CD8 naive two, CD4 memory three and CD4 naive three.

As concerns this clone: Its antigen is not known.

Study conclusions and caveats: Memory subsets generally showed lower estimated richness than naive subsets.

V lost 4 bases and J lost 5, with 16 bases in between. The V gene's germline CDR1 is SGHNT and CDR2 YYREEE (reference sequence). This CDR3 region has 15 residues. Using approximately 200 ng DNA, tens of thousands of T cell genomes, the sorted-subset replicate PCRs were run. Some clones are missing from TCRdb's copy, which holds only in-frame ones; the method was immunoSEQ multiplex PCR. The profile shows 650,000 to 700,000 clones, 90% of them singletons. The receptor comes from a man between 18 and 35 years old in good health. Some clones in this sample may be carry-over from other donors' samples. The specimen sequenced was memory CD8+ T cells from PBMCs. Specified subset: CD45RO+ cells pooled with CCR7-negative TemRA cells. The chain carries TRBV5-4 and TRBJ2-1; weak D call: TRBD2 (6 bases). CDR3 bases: TGTGCCAGCAGCCGGGGGACTGCCCCGAACAATGAGCAGTTCTTC. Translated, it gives CASSRGTAPNNEQFF. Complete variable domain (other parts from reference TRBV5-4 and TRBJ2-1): ETGVTQSPTHLIKTRGQQVTLRCSSQSGHNTVSWYQQALGQGPQFIFQYYREEENGRGNFPPRFSGLQFPNYSSELNVNALELDDSALYLCASSRGTAPNNEQFFGPGTRLTVL.